The following is a T cell receptor beta chain sequence with its context. The data belong to a study of STAT5B mutations in CD4+ large granular lymphocyte leukemia. Produced via immunoSEQ multiplex PCR; TCRdb's table is partial and in-frame only. The sample holds tens of thousands of clones; 68% are singletons and the top ten take about 2%. Sequencing was performed on CD4+ T cells from blood buffy coats. The source is a human donor in good health.

The CDR3 loop is CASSLSGTGGDQYF. CDR3 nucleotide sequence: TGTGCCAGCAGTTTAAGTGGGACAGGGGGGGACCAGTACTTC. V is TRBV27 and J is TRBJ2-5, with 11 bases that match TRBD1. Trimming cost V 2 bases and J 10 bases; bases outside gene matches: 6. Germline CDR1 and CDR2: MNHEY and SMNVEV (reference sequence). The CDR3 has 14 residues.